The 28 T cell receptor beta chains presented below share a single source sample, sequenced in a study of blood T cell repertoires in COVID-19. Measured with immunoSEQ multiplex PCR; TCRdb has only the in-frame clones, and not every one. Among more than 65,000 clones listed, around four fifths were seen once. The specimen was peripheral blood. These receptor sequences come from a man between 50 and 59 years old with active COVID-19.

This sequence joins TRBV3-1 (or the pseudogene TRBV3-2) and TRBJ1-1; possible D gene TRBD1, 5 bases. Trimming left V 0 bases short and J 4 bases short, with 9 bases between. The CDR3 length is 14 residues. The germline CDR1 and CDR2 sequences are LGHDT and YNNKEL (reference sequence). The CDR3 here is CASSQDLGATEAFF. The CDR3 DNA is TGTGCCAGCAGCCAAGATTTAGGGGCCACTGAAGCTTTCTTT.

The J gene is TRBJ2-7, the V gene TRBV6-1, with D perhaps TRBD2 (5 bases). Germline CDR1 reads MNHNS; CDR2 reads SASEGT. Trimming left V 3 bases short and J 2 bases short, with 14 bases between. This CDR3 is 15 amino acids long. The CDR3 sequence: CASSDVGGLTYEQYF. The CDR3 bases are TGTGCCAGCAGTGATGTGGGCGGGTTGACCTACGAGCAGTACTTC.

The chain employs TRBV27 and TRBJ1-1; 11 bases agree with TRBD1. From germline, CDR1 is MNHEY and CDR2 SMNVEV (reference sequence). The CDR3 extends over 16 amino acids. Germline trimming cut 3 bases from V and 5 bases from J; bases unmatched to any gene: 8. CDR3 loop: CASSLGQGGAWTEAFF. CDR3 DNA sequence: TGTGCCAGCAGTTTGGGACAGGGGGGAGCATGGACTGAAGCTTTCTTT.

V gene TRBV19 combines with J gene TRBJ2-1; TRBD2 matches 12 bases. CDR1 is LNHDA and CDR2 is SQIVND in the germline V gene (reference sequence). The CDR3 has 15 residues. The V segment lost 0 bases and the J segment 10 bases; nucleotides outside the gene matches: 4. CDR3 protein: CASSIDGTSGPEQFF. The CDR3 nucleotides read TGTGCCAGTAGTATAGATGGGACTAGCGGGCCCGAGCAGTTCTTC.

In its sample, this clone was seen a few times. V usage is TRBV13 and J usage is TRBJ2-7; TRBD2 aligns across 10 bases. The CDR3 totals 16 residues. V lost 5 bases to trimming and J lost 3 bases; unmatched junction nucleotides: 10. Germline V gene lookup returns CDR1 PRHDT and CDR2 FYEKMQ (reference sequence). CDR3 protein: CASSLRRRLAGYEQYF. In nucleotides, the CDR3 is TGTGCCAGCAGCCTACGTAGGAGACTAGCGGGCTACGAGCAGTACTTC.

The chain has TRBV4-2 and TRBJ2-3; 16 bases map to TRBD2. J was trimmed by 3 bases and V by 4 bases; bases with no gene match: 4. Germline assignment: CDR1 LGHNA and CDR2 YNFKEQ. The CDR3 is 17 residues long. The CDR3 loop is CASSPGLAGGLTDTQYF. In nucleotides, the CDR3 is TGTGCCAGCAGCCCGGGACTAGCGGGAGGGTTGACAGATACGCAGTATTTT.

The J gene is TRBJ1-2, the V gene TRBV5-5; 10 positions agree with TRBD1. V lost 3 bases, J lost 8 bases, and 13 bases stayed unmatched. Germline CDR1 is SGHKS and CDR2 is YYEKEE (reference sequence). The CDR3 length is 16 residues. The CDR3 spells CASSSAPGQGNVGYTF. The CDR3 DNA is TGTGCCAGCAGCTCAGCACCGGGACAGGGGAATGTGGGCTACACCTTC.

V gene TRBV30 combines with J gene TRBJ1-2; TRBD1 matches 9 bases. The CDR3 has 14 residues. Germline V gene sequence: CDR1 GTSNPN, CDR2 SVGIG (reference sequence). V lost 5 bases and J lost 4; bases outside the gene matches: 8. CDR3 sequence: CAWSPGQGSYGYTF. CDR3 DNA sequence: TGTGCCTGGTCACCGGGACAGGGCTCCTATGGCTACACCTTC.

V and J are TRBV2 and TRBJ2-1; TRBD2 aligns across 12 bases. The J segment lost 8 bases and the V segment lost 7 bases, leaving 9 bases of the junction unmatched. Germline assignment: CDR1 SNHLY and CDR2 FYNNEI. CDR3 length: 15 amino acids. CDR3 in DNA: TGTGCCAGCACCGACAGACTAGCGGGAGAGGATGAGCAGTTCTTC. This codes for CASTDRLAGEDEQFF.

The CDR3 DNA sequence: TGTGCCAGCAGCTCAAATAGCGGGGGGCGGGAGACCCAGTACTTC. Protein: CASSSNSGGRETQYF. The gene calls are TRBV11-1 and TRBJ2-5, with 10 bases fitting TRBD2. Germline assignment: CDR1 SGHAT and CDR2 FQDESV (reference sequence). J gave up 5 bases and V 4 bases, and 7 bases lay outside the gene matches. The CDR3 contains 15 residues.

The chain has TRBV9 and TRBJ1-1; maybe TRBD1 (5 bases). CDR1 and CDR2 from the germline V gene are SGDLS and YYNGEE. Trimming pared 0 bases from V and 3 bases from J, leaving 12 bases between. This CDR3 region has 15 residues. The CDR3 here is CASSVAGRVDTEAFF. The CDR3 DNA reads TGTGCCAGCAGCGTAGCTGGCAGGGTGGACACTGAAGCTTTCTTT. Based on the CDR3 plus reference TRBV9 and TRBJ1-1, the full variable domain is DSGVTQTPKHLITATGQRVTLRCSPRSGDLSVYWYQQSLDQGLQFLIQYYNGEERAKGNILERFSAQQFPDLHSELNLSSLELGDSALYFCASSVAGRVDTEAFFGQGTRLTVV.

The chain employs TRBV7-8 and TRBJ2-5, with TRBD2 identical over 11 bases. From germline, CDR1 is SGHVS and CDR2 FQNEAQ. The CDR3 has 16 residues. The J segment lost 6 bases and the V segment lost 1 base, leaving 7 bases of the junction unmatched. The CDR3 here is CASSLGVAGGQKTQYF. CDR3 DNA: TGTGCCAGCAGCTTAGGGGTAGCGGGGGGGCAGAAGACCCAGTACTTC.

This clone was detected only a few times. The CDR3 sequence is CASSFNSSGLTYEQYF. CDR3 DNA: TGCGCCAGCAGCTTTAATTCCAGCGGGCTGACCTACGAGCAGTACTTC. The chain is built from TRBV5-1 and TRBJ2-7; D might be TRBD2 (6 bases). The germline V gene encodes CDR1 SGHRS and CDR2 YFSETQ. V gave up 2 bases and J gave up 2 bases, with 17 bases separating them. The CDR3 length is 16 residues.

The chain combines TRBV2 with TRBJ1-6; the D gene is possibly TRBD1 (5 bases). V lost 5 bases and J lost 4, with 15 bases in between. Germline V gives CDR1 SNHLY, CDR2 FYNNEI. The CDR3 length is 16 residues. Here the CDR3 reads CASSSPAGGYNSPLHF. The DNA of the CDR3 is TGTGCCAGCAGTTCCCCGGCTGGGGGGTATAATTCACCCCTCCACTTT. The full variable domain, with the rest looked up from reference TRBV2 and TRBJ1-6, is EPEVTQTPSHQVTQMGQEVILRCVPISNHLYFYWYRQILGQKVEFLVSFYNNEISEKSEIFDDQFSVERPDGSNFTLKIRSTKLEDSAMYFCASSSPAGGYNSPLHFGNGTRLTVT.

The chain couples TRBV6-2 or TRBV6-3 to TRBJ2-7; D perhaps matches TRBD2 (6 bases). The V end lost 0 bases, the J end lost 1 base, and 13 bases lay between the germline ends. The germline V gene encodes CDR1 MNHEY and CDR2 SVGEGT. CDR3 length equals 16 residues. For the CDR3, the DNA is TGTGCCAGCAGTTACTCGGAGGGGTATGCGTCCTACGAGCAGTACTTC. Its protein product is CASSYSEGYASYEQYF.

CDR3 in amino acids: CASSTQDRIRRTASTDTQYF. The CDR3, as DNA: TGTGCCAGCAGCACACAGGACAGAATTCGCAGGACCGCTAGCACAGATACGCAGTATTTT. This chain joins TRBV21-1 and TRBJ2-3; whether TRBD1, the table's D call, matches the DNA was not checked. TRBV21-1 is assigned pseudogene status. CDR3 length: 20 amino acids.

The V call is TRBV6-1, the J call TRBJ2-3; the D gene is possibly TRBD1 (6 bases). This CDR3 region has 18 residues. With 0 bases removed from V and 3 bases from J, the gap between germline ends came to 19 bases. Germline CDR1 MNHNS, CDR2 SASEGT. CDR3 nucleotide sequence: TGTGCCAGCAGTGAAGCGCGGGTGGGGGCGAGGAGAACAGATACGCAGTATTTT. Residues: CASSEARVGARRTDTQYF.

The CDR3 DNA sequence: TGTGCCAGCAGCCGAGGGACAGATACGCAGTATTTT. The encoded protein is CASSRGTDTQYF. The chain recombines TRBV27 with TRBJ2-3; D might be TRBD2 (5 bases). Germline values: CDR1 MNHEY, CDR2 SMNVEV (reference sequence). The V end was cut by 6 bases, the J end by 3 bases, with 7 bases between. CDR3 length equals 12 residues.

The chain joins TRBV7-9 to TRBJ2-1; 15 bases are shared with TRBD2. J lost 7 bases, V lost 5 bases, and 9 bases had no gene match. Germline V gene lookup returns CDR1 SEHNR and CDR2 FQNEAQ (reference sequence). This CDR3 has 17 amino acids. Here the CDR3 DNA reads TGTGCCAGCAGCACCTGGACTAGCGGGAGGGCGCGGAATGAGCAGTTCTTC. It translates to CASSTWTSGRARNEQFF.

The V gene is TRBV29-1, the J gene TRBJ1-5, with a weak D call TRBD1 (5 bases). The V end was cut by 4 bases, the J end by 3 bases, with 13 bases between. This CDR3 spans 14 amino acids. The germline gives CDR1 SQVTM, CDR2 ANQGSEA. The CDR3 DNA follows: TGCAGCGTTGGCGGGACTGATTCCAATCAGCCCCAGCATTTT. Amino acid sequence: CSVGGTDSNQPQHF.

The rearrangement uses TRBV11-2 and TRBJ2-1, with unresolved D. Per the germline V gene, CDR1 is SGHAT and CDR2 is FQNNGV. This CDR3 contains 13 residues. The ends were cut back, 0 bases at V and 6 bases at J, with 6 bases in the middle. The CDR3 sequence: CASSLERVNEQFF. The CDR3 bases are TGTGCCAGCAGCTTAGAAAGAGTCAATGAGCAGTTCTTC.

J is TRBJ1-2 and V is TRBV7-3; TRBD1 might be the D (6 bases). CDR1 is SGHTA and CDR2 is FQGTGA in the germline V gene. CDR3 length: 17 amino acids. The V end lost 0 bases, the J end lost 4 bases, and 18 bases lay between the germline ends. DNA of the CDR3: TGTGCCAGCAGCTTAACGTCCCTAGCAGGGGATTTCTATGGCTACACCTTC. As protein: CASSLTSLAGDFYGYTF.

The chain joins TRBV7-9 to TRBJ1-2; 7 bases line up with TRBD1. CDR3 length: 18 amino acids. Losses at the gene ends were 5 bases for V and 1 base for J; bases not matched to a gene: 16. Germline CDR1 is SEHNR and CDR2 is FQNEAQ (reference sequence). CDR3 sequence (DNA): TGTGCCAGCAGCCTCTTCCCACCAAGGGGGCGCGGTAACTATGGCTACACCTTC. It codes for CASSLFPPRGRGNYGYTF.

This chain joins TRBV5-1 and TRBJ2-3, with 11 positions matching TRBD2. This CDR3 has 16 residues. From germline, CDR1 is SGHRS and CDR2 YFSETQ. With V trimmed by 4 bases and J by 3 bases, 7 bases remained unmatched. CDR3 in DNA: TGCGCCAGCAGCACCGTAGCGGGGGGGCAAACAGATACGCAGTATTTT. Protein product: CASSTVAGGQTDTQYF.

The chain carries TRBV9 and TRBJ2-1, with 11 bases fitting TRBD2. The CDR3 sequence is 17 residues long. The ends lost 4 bases at V and 4 bases at J; junction bases unmatched: 10. The germline V gene encodes CDR1 SGDLS and CDR2 YYNGEE. The CDR3 sequence is CASSYSLAGGVYNEQFF. CDR3 sequence (DNA): TGTGCCAGCAGCTATTCCTTAGCGGGAGGGGTTTACAATGAGCAGTTCTTC.

CDR3 sequence (DNA): TGTGCCAGCAGCTCAAGCCCAGGGGGAAATGAGCAGTTCTTC. Its protein product is CASSSSPGGNEQFF. The chain employs TRBV7-3 and TRBJ2-1; 7 bases match TRBD1. Germline-derived CDR1 and CDR2 are SGHTA and FQGTGA. The CDR3 spans 14 residues. Trimming took 4 bases from V and 7 from J; bases not matched to a gene: 7.

This clone is deemed medium-sized (0.01 to 0.1%). J is TRBJ1-1 and V is TRBV5-1; maybe TRBD1 (6 bases). This CDR3 has 14 amino acids. The V end lost 5 bases, the J end lost 1 base, and 12 bases lay between the germline ends. Germline V gene data show CDR1 as SGHRS and CDR2 as YFSETQ. The chain's CDR3 is CASRFQGTNTEAFF. The CDR3 nucleotides read TGCGCCAGCAGATTTCAGGGGACGAACACTGAAGCTTTCTTT.

The V and J genes are TRBV3-1 (or the pseudogene TRBV3-2) and TRBJ2-1, with TRBD2 identical over 12 bases. Germline CDR1 reads LGHDT; CDR2 reads YNNKEL (reference sequence). The CDR3 totals 15 residues. Losses at the gene ends were 5 bases for V and 8 bases for J; bases not matched to a gene: 7. The CDR3 DNA reads as TGTGCCAGCAGCACACCTAGCGGGGGGGCTGATGAGCAGTTCTTC. This encodes CASSTPSGGADEQFF.